The rows below give T cell receptor beta chains drawn from one sample of a study of T cell responses to AZD1222 COVID-19 vaccine. Method: immunoSEQ multiplex PCR; TCRdb's copy keeps in-frame clones and lacks some. The sample carries about 110,000 clones, about 90% recorded once. Specimen: peripheral blood, collected on day 0 of AZD1222 vaccination. These TCRs come from an adult in good health. Each CDR3 is given with its conserved first and last residue. The order of the fields is V gene, D gene, J gene, clone size, CDR3 DNA, CDR3 protein. D genes are given only for firm matches. Some rows mark clone size as missing; the rest say once, few, many or name a class of expanded clone.

>TRBV18|.|TRBJ1-3|.
TGTGCCAGCTCGCCAGGGAGCTCTGGAAACACCATATATTTT
CASSPGSSGNTIYF
>TRBV5-6|TRBD1|TRBJ1-4|.
TGTGCCAGCAGCATGACAGGGGAGGGTGAAAAACTGTTTTTT
CASSMTGEGEKLFF
>TRBV7-9|.|TRBJ1-4|.
TGTGCCAGCAGACTCGGATTGGACACCTATGAAAAACTGTTTTTT
CASRLGLDTYEKLFF
>TRBV30|.|TRBJ1-4|once
TGTGCCCCCTCCTGGGGAGGTAATGAAAAACTGTTTTTT
CAPSWGGNEKLFF
>TRBV27|.|TRBJ1-6|.
TGTGCCAGCAGTGCAGGCCGCGGTTCACCCCTCCACTTT
CASSAGRGSPLHF
>TRBV12-5|.|TRBJ2-5|.
TGTGCTAGTGGTACCTCTAAGGGTGTGGACCAAGAGACCCAGTACTTC
CASGTSKGVDQETQYF
>TRBV24-1|TRBD2|TRBJ2-5|.
TGTGCCACCAGTGATAGATCTAGCGGGGGTCAAGAGACCCAGTACTTC
CATSDRSSGGQETQYF
>TRBV3-1/TRBV3-2|TRBD1|TRBJ1-2|.
TGTGCCAGCAGCCAAGATGGGACAGGGGGAGGATATGGCTACACCTTC
CASSQDGTGGGYGYTF
>TRBV6-1|.|TRBJ1-5|.
TGTGCCAGCAGTGAATTTTGGGGTCCTAGGCCCCAGCATTTT
CASSEFWGPRPQHF
>TRBV4-1|TRBD1|TRBJ2-2|.
TGCGCCAGCAGCCAAGGGACAGGGGGGCCCGGGGAGCTGTTTTTT
CASSQGTGGPGELFF
>TRBV5-5|TRBD1|TRBJ1-1|.
TGTGCCAGCAGCGGATGGACAGGGTATGGGATGAACACTGAAGCTTTCTTT
CASSGWTGYGMNTEAFF
>TRBV7-2|.|TRBJ1-1|.
TGTGCCAGCAGCTTAGCCTTGGCCGGTGAAGCTTTCTTT
CASSLALAGEAFF
>TRBV7-9|.|TRBJ2-7|.
TGTGCCAGCAGCTTAGAGTCTGGGGGCGCGTACTTC
CASSLESGGAYF
>TRBV5-1|.|TRBJ1-6|.
TGCGCCAGCAGCCTAAGGGCCACCGAGGCCCTCCACTTT
CASSLRATEALHF
>TRBV6-4|TRBD2|TRBJ2-3|.
TGTGCCAGCAGTGAAGCGGGGGGCACAGATACGCAGTATTTT
CASSEAGGTDTQYF
>TRBV13|.|TRBJ2-2|few
TGTGCCAGCAGCCTGCGGGTCCGCGGGGAGCTGTTTTTT
CASSLRVRGELFF
>TRBV29-1|.|TRBJ2-7|.
TGCAGCGTTGCTTCACGCTACGAGCAGTACTTC
CSVASRYEQYF
>TRBV4-2|.|TRBJ1-2|once
TGTGCCAGCAGCCAAGATTGGAGGACAGACTATGGCTACACCTTC
CASSQDWRTDYGYTF
>TRBV7-9|.|TRBJ2-1|.
TGTGCCAGCAGCCAAGCCGGGCATGAGCAGTTCTTC
CASSQAGHEQFF
>TRBV18|.|TRBJ1-4|.
TGTGCCAGCTCAACCCGACAGGCAACTAATGAAAAACTGTTTTTT
CASSTRQATNEKLFF
>TRBV29-1|.|TRBJ1-1|.
TGCAGCGTTGTATCAGACGCTGAAGCTTTCTTT
CSVVSDAEAFF
>TRBV3-1/TRBV3-2|.|TRBJ1-5|.
TGTGCCAGCAGCCAAGGACAGGAACAAAATCAGCCCCAGCATTTT
CASSQGQEQNQPQHF
>TRBV19|TRBD1|TRBJ2-5|.
TGTGCCAGTAGTCCCACCGGGACAGGGCAAGAGACCCAGTACTTC
CASSPTGTGQETQYF
>TRBV27|TRBD1|TRBJ1-2|.
TGTGCCAGCAGTAGGGACAGGATAGGCTACACCTTC
CASSRDRIGYTF
>TRBV20-1|TRBD1|TRBJ2-1|.
TGCAGTGCTAGTTCGAACAGGGGTAGGGACAATGAGCAGTTCTTC
CSASSNRGRDNEQFF
>TRBV29-1|.|TRBJ2-1|.
TGCAGCGTGGGACACAATGAGCAGTTCTTC
CSVGHNEQFF
>TRBV9|.|TRBJ1-3|few
TGTGCCAGCAGCGTAGGCCAGAGCTCTGGAAACACCATATATTTT
CASSVGQSSGNTIYF
>TRBV19|TRBD1|TRBJ2-5|.
TGTGCCAGTAGTTCGACAGGGATACAAGAGACCCAGTACTTC
CASSSTGIQETQYF
>TRBV7-2|TRBD2|TRBJ2-1|.
TGTGCCAGCAGCTTATCTAGCGGGGGGACCTACAATGAGCAGTTCTTC
CASSLSSGGTYNEQFF
>TRBV9|.|TRBJ1-2|.
TGTGCCAGCAGCGCCGCCTCAGGGCCGTACTATGGCTACACCTTC
CASSAASGPYYGYTF
>TRBV11-3|.|TRBJ2-2|.
TGTGCCAGCAGCTTAGAACCCCGGTACAACACCGGGGAGCTGTTTTTT
CASSLEPRYNTGELFF
>TRBV20-1|.|TRBJ2-7|.
TGCAGTGCTCCTGTCGTGGACGAGCAGTACTTC
CSAPVVDEQYF
>TRBV5-8|.|TRBJ2-7|.
TGTGCCAGCTCCGTCGGGGCGGGGACAAGATCCTACGAGCAGTACTTC
CASSVGAGTRSYEQYF
>TRBV13|.|TRBJ2-1|.
TGTGCCAGCAGCTTAATGTCAGGGCTAGGGGACAATGAGCAGTTCTTC
CASSLMSGLGDNEQFF
>TRBV7-8|.|TRBJ2-7|.
TGTGCCAGCAGCCTCGCCCAGGGGACCTACGAGCAGTACTTC
CASSLAQGTYEQYF
>TRBV6-2/TRBV6-3|TRBD2|TRBJ2-7|.
TGTGCCAGCAGTTCAAATGCCAAGGGAGGGAGCTCCTACGAGCAGTACTTC
CASSSNAKGGSSYEQYF
>TRBV28|TRBD1|TRBJ2-1|.
TGTGCCAGCAGTTTACCGGGACAGGGGTGGCATGAGCAGTTCTTC
CASSLPGQGWHEQFF
>TRBV3-1/TRBV3-2|TRBD1|TRBJ1-5|.
TGTGCCAGCAGCCTAGGACAGGGGGCTTTTCAGCCCCAGCATTTT
CASSLGQGAFQPQHF
>TRBV27|.|TRBJ1-5|.
TGTGCCAGCAGTTTATCAGCCGGGGGGGCCTTTCAGCCCCAGCATTTT
CASSLSAGGAFQPQHF
>TRBV30|.|TRBJ1-2|once
TGTGCCTGGAGTGTACGTCAGCTATATGGCTACACCTTC
CAWSVRQLYGYTF
>TRBV5-1|.|TRBJ1-1|once
TGCGCCAGCAGCTTAGTTGAGGGACTCTTTGTAGCACCGAACACTGAAGCTTTCTTT
CASSLVEGLFVAPNTEAFF
>TRBV28|.|TRBJ2-5|.
TGTGCCAGCTCCCTCAGGGGGGAACAAGAGACCCAGTACTTC
CASSLRGEQETQYF
>TRBV3-1/TRBV3-2|.|TRBJ2-7|.
TGTGCCAGCAGCCATCCGGTCATCCCCAGGCAGTACTTC
CASSHPVIPRQYF
>TRBV6-4|.|TRBJ2-3|.
TGTGCCAGCAGTGCGGGGGCGGGGTGGAGCACAGATACGCAGTATTTT
CASSAGAGWSTDTQYF
>TRBV5-1|.|TRBJ2-3|once
TGCGCCAGCTGGGGAGACCCAGATACGCAGTATTTT
CASWGDPDTQYF
>TRBV5-6|.|TRBJ2-5|once
TGTGCCAGCAGCTTTGCTCTACCGGGCGGACAAGAGACCCAGTACTTC
CASSFALPGGQETQYF
>TRBV15|TRBD2|TRBJ2-6|.
TGTGCCACCAGCAGAGCCCTCGCGGGGGGAAGTGGGGCCAACGTCCTGACTTTC
CATSRALAGGSGANVLTF
>TRBV24-1|TRBD2|TRBJ2-1|.
TGTGCCACCCGGGGGGTCCCGGGACTCTTTTACACAGACAATGAGCAGTTCTTC
CATRGVPGLFYTDNEQFF
>TRBV7-2|TRBD1|TRBJ2-7|.
TGTGCCAGCAGCAACCGACAGGGTGCGTTACTCTACGAGCAGTACTTC
CASSNRQGALLYEQYF
>TRBV6-5|.|TRBJ2-3|.
TGTGCCAGCAAACCGGGGGCAGGGGGAGGAGATACGCAGTATTTT
CASKPGAGGGDTQYF
>TRBV13|.|TRBJ2-1|.
TGTGCCAGCAGCCCCGGGGGACAGCGGGAGAGGCTTGCGCAGTTCTTC
CASSPGGQRERLAQFF
>TRBV4-3|.|TRBJ1-2|.
TGCGCCAGCAGCCAAGTGGGGGGCGGTAGCTATGGCTACACCTTC
CASSQVGGGSYGYTF
>TRBV7-2|.|TRBJ1-2|.
TGTGCCAGCAGCATACAGACCTATGGCTACACCTTC
CASSIQTYGYTF
>TRBV7-2|.|TRBJ1-2|.
TGTGCCAGCAGCCCCAGGGGAGTAGATGGCTACACCTTC
CASSPRGVDGYTF
>TRBV7-2|.|TRBJ2-1|.
TGTGCCAGCAGCACCTACGGTTTTGATTGGCGAAACAATGAGCAGTTCTTC
CASSTYGFDWRNNEQFF
>TRBV5-6|.|TRBJ1-4|.
TGTGCCAGCAGCACCCCAGGGTTGGGTAATGAAAAACTGTTTTTT
CASSTPGLGNEKLFF
>TRBV5-6|.|TRBJ1-5|.
TGTGCCAGCAGCTTGGGCAGATATCAGCCCCAGCATTTT
CASSLGRYQPQHF
>TRBV19|TRBD1|TRBJ1-6|.
TGTGCCAGTACCACGAAGGTCGGGACAGGGGTAAACTATAATTCACCCCTCCACTTT
CASTTKVGTGVNYNSPLHF
>TRBV6-5|TRBD1|TRBJ1-4|.
TGTGCCAGCAGTTACGGCGGGACAGGGGGTGAAGAAAAACTGTTTTTT
CASSYGGTGGEEKLFF
>TRBV18|TRBD2|TRBJ2-4|.
TGTGCCAGCTCACCAGGATTCGGGGAGGGTAACATTCAGTACTTC
CASSPGFGEGNIQYF